The next 18 T cell receptor delta chains were all read from a single sample in a study of γδ T cells in repeated Plasmodium falciparum infection. TCRdb reapplied CATT to the multiplex PCR reads. The sample yields around 89,000 delta-chain clones, approximately 1.5% seen once. Gammadelta T cells were flow-sorted from PBMC into Vgamma9/Vdelta2+ and Vdelta2-negative populations for bulk analysis. Sequencing was done on a sample of gamma-delta T cells from blood. All receptors come from a pool of human donors (malaria-infected and uninfected, not separated).

This clone was detected many times. This rearrangement joins TRDV1 to TRDJ1; TRDD3 matches at 10 bases. Germline CDR1 reads TSWWSYY; CDR2 reads QGS. With V trimmed by 1 base and J by 0 bases, 20 bases remained unmatched. The length of the CDR3 is 22 residues. CDR3 DNA: TGTGCTCTTGGGGAACCCTCCTCCTACTGGGGGATTATCGGAGGGTACACCGATAAACTCATCTTT. This encodes CALGEPSSYWGIIGGYTDKLIF.

This clone was picked up a small number of times. The chain couples TRDV1 to TRDJ1; a weak D match, TRDD2 (5 bases). Since TCRdb gives no J gene, matching the DNA to germline was used here to assign it. Trimming took 0 bases from V and 0 from J, leaving 20 bases between them. There are 19 residues in the CDR3. The germline gives CDR1 TSWWSYY, CDR2 QGS. In DNA, the CDR3 is TGTGCTCTTGGGGAACTGGGCCCTACATCTCCCTGTAACACCGATAAACTCATCTTT. This translates into CALGELGPTSPCNTDKLIF.

This clone was seen only a few times. The mismatch at residue 5 between this DNA's translation and the TCRdb protein of a much larger clone likely reflects a read error; the protein shown is translated from the DNA. The genes are TRDV2 and TRDJ3; TRDD3 agrees at 10 bases. The J gene, absent from TCRdb, was called here by matching the DNA to germline. CDR1 is GEAIGNYY and CDR2 is EKD in the germline V gene. This CDR3 is 19 amino acids long. The junction had 8 bases not matched to a gene; V was cut back by 3 bases and J by 1 base. CDR3 sequence reads: CACDAVLGDRSWDTRQMFF. The DNA for the CDR3 is TGTGCCTGTGACGCCGTTCTGGGGGATAGATCCTGGGACACCCGACAGATGTTTTTC.

In the case of this clone: The likely explanation is a read error, given a far larger clone one base away. Other nucleotide sequences from this sample produce the same CDR3. V usage is TRDV1 and J usage is TRDJ1; no clear D. No J gene is reported in TCRdb; it was inferred here by comparing the DNA with germline. V lost 6 bases and J lost 0, with 14 bases in between. CDR3 length: 15 residues. From germline, CDR1 is TSWWSYY and CDR2 QGS. For the CDR3, the DNA is TGTGCTCTTGGCCGCGCCGGCCCGTACACCGATAAACTCATCTTT. This codes for CALGRAGPYTDKLIF.

Of note for this clone: TCRdb pairs this DNA with a much larger clone's protein that differs at residue 16, likely a read error; the protein shown was translated from the DNA. The rearrangement links TRDV1 to TRDJ3; 12 nucleotides align to TRDD3. TCRdb does not report a J gene; here it was assigned by matching the DNA to germline references. Germline values: CDR1 TSWWSYY, CDR2 QGS. The CDR3 has 23 amino acids. The CDR3 region is CALGESANDWGIPSSRDTRQMFF. As DNA, the CDR3 is TGTGCTCTTGGGGAATCGGCGAACGACTGGGGGATACCGAGCTCCCGGGACACCCGACAGATGTTTTTC.

This clone was detected a few times. A far larger clone is a single base away, which makes a read error likely. Other DNA sequences of this sample code for an identical CDR3. This chain uses TRDV2 with TRDJ1; D tentatively reads TRDD2 or TRDD3 (7 bases each). Trimming pared 3 bases from V and 0 bases from J, leaving 22 bases between. CDR3 length: 18 amino acids. Germline CDR1 is GEAIGNYY and CDR2 is EKD. CDR3 bases: TGTGCCTGTGACCCAATTCCTACGCTGGGGGTTTACACCGATAAACTCATCTTT. It codes for CACDPIPTLGVYTDKLIF.

Comment on this clone: Only one base separates this from a far larger clonotype, so it likely reflects a read error. Other DNA sequences of this sample code for an identical CDR3. The rearrangement joins TRDV1 to TRDJ1; TRDD3 aligns across 8 bases. The J gene is absent in TCRdb and was assigned here via DNA matching to germline. The length of the CDR3 is 14 residues. Germline CDR1 and CDR2: TSWWSYY and QGS. The CDR3 region has the DNA TGCGCTCTTGGGGCGGGATACGCCAACGATAAACTCATCTTT. This encodes CALGAGYANDKLIF.

On this clone itself: Translating this DNA gives a protein that differs at residue 11 from the TCRdb one, which belongs to a much larger clone; a read error is likely, and the protein shown is this translation. The chain carries TRDV1 and TRDJ1, with 7 bases aligning to TRDD3. TCRdb leaves out the J gene; it was filled in here by matching the DNA to germline. Germline CDR1 and CDR2: TSWWSYY and QGS. CDR3 size: 19 residues. The ends lost 8 bases at V and 2 bases at J; junction bases unmatched: 23. The CDR3 is CALTLKFPGGCAVTDKLIF. CDR3 nucleotides: TGTGCTCTTACATTAAAATTCCCAGGGGGATGCGCGGTTACCGATAAACTCATCTTT.

Remarks on this clone: A far more abundant clone sits one base away, making this likely a read error. Additional DNA sequences in this sample encode the identical CDR3. This rearrangement joins TRDV1 to TRDJ1; 9 nucleotides match TRDD3. In germline, CDR1 is TSWWSYY, CDR2 QGS. The V segment lost 3 bases and the J segment 2 bases; nucleotides outside the gene matches: 22. The length of the CDR3 is 21 residues. Here the CDR3 DNA reads TGTGCTCTTGGGGATGGCCTACTTACACAACAAACTGGGGGAGTTACCGATAAACTCATCTTT. Its translation: CALGDGLLTQQTGGVTDKLIF.

Points on this clone: The TCRdb record carries a much larger clone's protein, which differs from this DNA's translation at residue 5; a read error is the likely cause, and the protein listed here is the DNA translation. There is no J gene call, but TRDV1 is given as the V gene; the table's D call, TRDD3, was not checked against the DNA. CDR3 length: 15 amino acids. CDR1 and CDR2 (germline): TSWWSYY, QGS. DNA of the CDR3: TGTGCTCTTGGGGGAACTCCTCACAGGAGGGATCACCTCATCTTT. Protein product: CALGGTPHRRDHLIF.

Notes on this clone: Only one base separates this from a far larger clonotype, so it likely reflects a read error. The sample carries other DNA sequences with the same CDR3. V is TRDV2 and J is TRDJ2; TRDD3 is a possible D gene (6 bases). TCRdb supplies no J gene; here it was assigned by aligning the nucleotide sequence to germline. CDR1 is GEAIGNYY and CDR2 is EKD in the germline V gene. V lost 1 base and J 8 bases, leaving 13 bases between the germline ends. This CDR3 is built from 14 residues. The CDR3: CACDTWGPTAQLFF. Written as DNA, the CDR3 is TGTGCCTGTGACACATGGGGGCCGACGGCACAACTCTTCTTT.

About this clone: TCRdb records a much larger clone's protein for this DNA, with a difference at residue 6 that likely arises from a read error; the protein given is the translation of the DNA. The CDR3 sequence: CALGERLYIPYTDKLIF. The CDR3 region has the DNA TGTGCTCTTGGGGAACGGTTGTATATCCCGTACACCGATAAACTCATCTTT. The gene calls are TRDV1 and TRDJ1; no clear D gene. This CDR3 has 17 residues. Trimming cost V 1 base and J 0 bases, with 15 bases left between them. Germline-derived CDR1 and CDR2 are TSWWSYY and QGS.

A note on this clone: A far larger clone is one base from this, pointing to a likely read error. Additional DNA sequences in this sample encode the identical CDR3. V is TRDV2 and J is TRDJ3; TRDD3 matches at 13 bases. Per the germline V gene, CDR1 is GEAIGNYY and CDR2 is EKD. The CDR3 covers 22 residues. As DNA, the CDR3 is TGTGCCTGTGACCCCCCGGACTGGGGGATACGCGTGGGCTCCTGGGACACCCGGCAGATGTTTTTC. As protein: CACDPPDWGIRVGSWDTRQMFF.

On this clone: A far larger clone is only one base removed, so a read error is likely. In the same sample, other DNA sequences code for this CDR3. The V gene is TRDV2, the J gene TRDJ3, with D possibly matching TRDD2 (6 bases). TCRdb supplies no J gene; here it was assigned by aligning the nucleotide sequence to germline. Germline lookup yields CDR1 GEAIGNYY and CDR2 EKD. The ends were cut back, 0 bases at V and 0 bases at J, with 26 bases in the middle. The CDR3 contains 23 residues. The CDR3 spells CACDTHCLPGRSDNSWDTRQMFF. The CDR3 nucleotides read TGTGCCTGTGACACCCATTGCCTTCCGGGCCGCTCAGATAACTCCTGGGACACCCGACAGATGTTTTTC.

This clone was counted between two and nine times. TCRdb records a much larger clone's protein for this DNA, with a difference at residue 13 that likely arises from a read error; the protein given is the translation of the DNA. The gene calls are TRDV1 and TRDJ3, with 12 bases identical to TRDD3. TCRdb supplies no J gene; here it was assigned by aligning the nucleotide sequence to germline. This CDR3 has 23 residues. Looked up from germline, CDR1 is TSWWSYY and CDR2 is QGS. J gave up 0 bases and V 2 bases, and 14 bases lay outside the gene matches. CDR3 region: CALGERALLGDTASSWDTRQMFF. CDR3 bases: TGTGCTCTTGGGGAAAGAGCACTACTGGGGGATACAGCATCCTCCTGGGACACCCGACAGATGTTTTTC.

This clone appeared a few times. This DNA's translation differs at residue 7 from TCRdb's protein, which comes from a much larger clone; a read error is likely, and the protein shown is translated from the DNA. The gene calls are TRDV1 and TRDJ2, with D hard to call. The J gene was missing in TCRdb and was found by matching the end of the DNA to germline. The V and J ends lost 5 bases and 2 bases respectively, with 12 bases between them. The germline V gene has CDR1 TSWWSYY and CDR2 QGS. The CDR3 covers 15 residues. The CDR3 nucleotides read TGTGCTCTTGGGAGCAACCCTCTCTTGACAGCACAACTCTTCTTT. Translated, it gives CALGSNPLLTAQLFF.

In regard to this clone: TCRdb assigns this DNA the protein of a much larger clone, which departs from its translation at residue 3; this likely reflects a read error, and the protein shown comes from translating the DNA. The genes are TRDV2 and TRDJ1; 12 positions match TRDD3. The J gene, absent from TCRdb, was called here by matching the DNA to germline. This CDR3 spans 19 amino acids. J was trimmed by 0 bases and V by 9 bases; bases with no gene match: 19. Germline CDR1 GEAIGNYY, CDR2 EKD. This CDR3 is CARYSVLGDTPIYTDKLIF. In DNA, the CDR3 is TGTGCCCGTTACAGTGTACTGGGGGATACCCCGATCTACACCGATAAACTCATCTTT.

The chain is built from TRAV29/DV5 and TRDJ1; D is possibly TRDD2 (6 bases). TCRdb is silent on the J gene; assignment here came from matching the DNA to germline. Germline lookup yields CDR1 NSMFDY and CDR2 ISSIKDK. The V gene lost 1 base and the J gene lost 3 bases, with 10 bases spanning the gap. This CDR3 contains 13 residues. CDR3: CAASRPSPDKLIF. The CDR3 DNA reads as TGTGCAGCAAGCCGGCCTTCCCCCGATAAACTCATCTTT.